Below, 9 T cell receptor beta chains from the same sample are listed, as sequenced in a study of blood T cells in healthy people across ages. A second PCR of roughly 6 to 12 cycles used a sample-barcoded 5' primer and a J-beta primer mix. A single record per CDR3 protein comes from TCRdb applying MiXCR to the 5' RACE reads. Counted here are roughly 2 million distinct CDR3 sequences, about 49% occurring once; the ten biggest clones make up 2.1%. Sequencing was carried out using blood. These receptors all come from a woman in her thirties or forties in good health.

This rearrangement joins TRBV27 to TRBJ2-3; no clear D. The CDR3 covers 14 residues. Germline V gives CDR1 MNHEY, CDR2 SMNVEV (reference sequence). V was cut by 4 bases and J by 0 bases, with 8 bases left in between. CDR3 amino acids: CASSSIRSTDTQYF. The DNA of the CDR3 is TGTGCCAGCAGTTCTATACGGAGCACAGATACGCAGTATTTT.

The CDR3 region is CASSPGTSGGPHEQFF. CDR3 DNA sequence: TGTGCCAGCAGCCCAGGGACTAGCGGGGGGCCGCATGAGCAGTTCTTC. This chain joins TRBV5-4 and TRBJ2-1; 15 nucleotides agree with TRBD2. The V segment lost 4 bases and the J segment 8 bases; nucleotides outside the gene matches: 7. This CDR3 spans 16 amino acids. Germline values: CDR1 SGHNT, CDR2 YYREEE (reference sequence).

The rearrangement joins TRBV10-3 to TRBJ1-2; weak D call: TRBD1 (6 bases). The CDR3 contains 13 residues. The V gene lost 6 bases and the J gene lost 5 bases, with 13 bases spanning the gap. Germline CDR1 is ENHRY and CDR2 is SYGVKD. CDR3 sequence: CAIRRDNTYGYTF. The CDR3, as DNA: TGTGCCATCAGGAGGGACAACACGTATGGCTACACCTTC.

The genes are TRBV13 and TRBJ2-3; 12 bases are a match to TRBD2. The CDR3 is 17 residues long. Looked up from germline, CDR1 is PRHDT and CDR2 is FYEKMQ (reference sequence). J lost 2 bases, V lost 5 bases, and 8 bases had no gene match. The CDR3 region has the DNA TGTGCCAGCAGCCTAAAAGGACTAGCGGGGACCACAGATACGCAGTATTTT. Protein: CASSLKGLAGTTDTQYF.

This clonotype was observed a handful of times. The chain is built from TRBV6-2 or TRBV6-3 and TRBJ2-7; 16 bases agree with TRBD2. The better agreement between TRBJ2-5 and the DNA end casts doubt on the J call. CDR1 is MNHEY and CDR2 is SVGEGT in the germline V gene. CDR3 length: 16 amino acids. The CDR3 here is CASSKGLAGGPETQYF. The DNA for the CDR3 is TGTGCCAGCAGTAAGGGACTAGCGGGGGGGCCAGAGACCCAGTACTTC.

This clonotype appeared a few times. V gene TRBV27 combines with J gene TRBJ2-5; perhaps TRBD1 as D (6 bases). V lost 5 bases, J lost 5 bases, and 15 bases lay in between. Germline V lookup: CDR1 MNHEY, CDR2 SMNVEV (reference sequence). The CDR3 is 14 residues long. The CDR3 is CASSIQGLEETQYF. The DNA for the CDR3 is TGTGCCAGCAGTATACAGGGATTAGAGGAGACCCAGTACTTC.

Concerning this clonotype itself: A much larger clone is a single base away; this may be a read error. The chain is built from TRBV12-3 or TRBV12-4 and TRBJ2-5; the D gene is possibly TRBD1 (5 bases). The CDR3 has 14 residues. V shed 4 bases and J shed 4 bases, with 13 bases lying between them. The CDR3 here is CASSSQGAIETQYF. The CDR3 bases are TGTGCCAGCAGTTCTCAAGGGGCGATAGAGACCCAGTACTTC.

V is TRBV28 and J is TRBJ2-7; 9 bases agree with TRBD1. Germline V CDR1 and CDR2: MDHEN, SYDVKM. This CDR3 has 11 amino acids. As DNA, the CDR3 is TGTGCACCGTTCCGGGACAGGGTACCGTACTTC. Translated: CAPFRDRVPYF.

The chain combines TRBV18 with TRBJ1-2, with TRBD1 as a possible D gene (6 bases). In germline, CDR1 is KGHSH, CDR2 LQKENI. CDR3 size: 15 residues. V was cut by 5 bases and J by 2 bases, with 15 bases left in between. CDR3 region: CASSTTGINNYGYTF. CDR3 DNA sequence: TGTGCCAGCTCAACGACAGGTATCAACAACTATGGCTACACCTTC.